Below, 14 T cell receptor beta chains from the same sample are listed, as sequenced in a study of blood T cell repertoires in COVID-19. Produced via immunoSEQ multiplex PCR; TCRdb's table is partial and in-frame only. The repertoire holds roughly 260,000 clones, with less than 90% as singletons. Input material: peripheral blood. The receptors shown here come from a man aged 60-69 years who had recovered from COVID-19.

This rearrangement joins TRBV18 to TRBJ2-7, with 7 bases identical to TRBD2. Trimming cost V 3 bases and J 5 bases; bases outside gene matches: 7. Per germline, CDR1 KGHSH and CDR2 LQKENI. The CDR3 has 14 residues. In nucleotides, the CDR3 is TGTGCCAGCTCACCCGGGACTACAATGGACGAGCAGTACTTC. This translates into CASSPGTTMDEQYF.

This clone was observed once. The genes are TRBV7-9 and TRBJ2-7; TRBD2 aligns across 9 bases. The CDR3 has 15 amino acids. Germline CDR1 SEHNR, CDR2 FQNEAQ (reference sequence). Unmatched junction bases numbered 8, after V lost 5 bases and J lost 3 bases. As DNA, the CDR3 is TGTGCCAGCAGCCACAGGGGACTAGCAAACTACGAGCAGTACTTC. Protein: CASSHRGLANYEQYF.

V usage is TRBV9 and J usage is TRBJ1-2; TRBD1 might be the D (5 bases). The CDR3 sequence is 15 residues long. Germline CDR1 SGDLS, CDR2 YYNGEE. Trimming pared 4 bases from V and 5 bases from J, leaving 18 bases between. The CDR3 here is CASSLGTRGGYGYTF. The CDR3 bases are TGTGCCAGCAGCCTGGGGACGAGGGGAGGGTATGGCTACACCTTC. The full variable domain, rest sourced from reference TRBV9 and TRBJ1-2, is DSGVTQTPKHLITATGQRVTLRCSPRSGDLSVYWYQQSLDQGLQFLIQYYNGEERAKGNILERFSAQQFPDLHSELNLSSLELGDSALYFCASSLGTRGGYGYTFGSGTRLTVV.

The CDR3 DNA sequence: TGTGCCACATTAGCGGGGGCCCCAATCACAGATACGCAGTATTTT. This encodes CATLAGAPITDTQYF. The rearrangement joins TRBV10-3 to TRBJ2-3; 9 nucleotides align to TRBD2. Trimming took 10 bases from V and 2 from J; bases not matched to a gene: 10. Germline V CDR1 and CDR2: ENHRY, SYGVKD. CDR3 size: 15 residues.

The V and J genes are TRBV19 and TRBJ2-2, with 14 bases identical to TRBD2. CDR1 and CDR2 (germline): LNHDA, SQIVND (reference sequence). V gave up 7 bases and J gave up 4 bases; unmatched junction bases: 5. The CDR3 is made up of 16 amino acids. CDR3 bases: TGTGCCAGTACCGGGACTAGCGGGGGCCTCACCGGGGAGCTGTTTTTT. This sequence encodes CASTGTSGGLTGELFF. Filled out from reference TRBV19 and TRBJ2-2, the complete variable domain reads DGGITQSPKYLFRKEGQNVTLSCEQNLNHDAMYWYRQDPGQGLRLIYYSQIVNDFQKGDIAEGYSVSREKKESFPLTVTSAQKNPTAFYLCASTGTSGGLTGELFFGEGSRLTVL.

The genes are TRBV6-6 and TRBJ2-7, with 8 bases matching TRBD2. The germline CDR1 and CDR2 sequences are MNHNY and SVGAGI (reference sequence). This CDR3 contains 14 residues. V was clipped by 2 bases and J by 4 bases; unmatched bases: 4. CDR3 nucleotide sequence: TGTGCCAGCAGTTACCGGGGGGGTACGTACGAGCAGTACTTC. It yields the protein CASSYRGGTYEQYF.

The chain couples TRBV9 to TRBJ1-4; TRBD1 matches 8 bases. The CDR3 covers 15 residues. After removal of 3 bases from V and 5 bases from J, the junction contained 6 bases not matched to a gene. Germline V gene sequence: CDR1 SGDLS, CDR2 YYNGEE. The CDR3 DNA reads as TGTGCCAGCAGCGACACGGGACAGGAGAATGAAAAACTGTTTTTT. Protein product: CASSDTGQENEKLFF.

This clone has more than one count but fewer than ten. The V call is TRBV6-2 or TRBV6-3, the J call TRBJ2-3; 9 bases line up with TRBD2. The CDR3 loop spans 15 amino acids. Trimming at V came to 2 bases and at J to 3 bases, leaving 3 bases not matched to a gene. Germline lookup yields CDR1 MNHEY and CDR2 SVGEGT. The CDR3, as DNA: TGTGCCAGCAGTTACGCGGGGGGGCCGACAGATACGCAGTATTTT. Protein sequence: CASSYAGGPTDTQYF.

The chain is built from TRBV11-2 and TRBJ2-2, with a possible D match to TRBD1 (6 bases). The CDR3 is 15 amino acids. V was cut by 2 bases and J by 0 bases, with 7 bases left in between. Germline CDR1 reads SGHAT; CDR2 reads FQNNGV. CDR3 amino acids: CASSLRGTNTGELFF. The CDR3 DNA sequence: TGTGCCAGCAGCTTAAGGGGGACGAACACCGGGGAGCTGTTTTTT.

This sequence joins TRBV2 and TRBJ1-5; D possibly corresponds to TRBD1 (6 bases). This CDR3 spans 17 amino acids. V was shortened by 4 bases and J by 2 bases, with 18 bases between the two germline ends. Germline CDR1 reads SNHLY; CDR2 reads FYNNEI. The CDR3 loop reads CASSGDNPLLRNQPQHF. Here the CDR3 DNA reads TGTGCCAGCAGTGGGGACAATCCGCTCCTTCGCAATCAGCCCCAGCATTTT. The whole variable domain, remainder taken from reference TRBV2 and TRBJ1-5, is EPEVTQTPSHQVTQMGQEVILRCVPISNHLYFYWYRQILGQKVEFLVSFYNNEISEKSEIFDDQFSVERPDGSNFTLKIRSTKLEDSAMYFCASSGDNPLLRNQPQHFGDGTRLSIL.

The chain uses TRBV18 and TRBJ2-7, with TRBD1 identical over 7 bases. CDR3 length equals 13 residues. CDR1 is KGHSH and CDR2 is LQKENI in the germline V gene. V was clipped by 4 bases and J by 3 bases; unmatched bases: 3. The CDR3 nucleotides are TGTGCCAGCTCACAGACAGGGATCTACGAGCAGTACTTC. It codes for CASSQTGIYEQYF. Supplemented by reference TRBV18 and TRBJ2-7, the full variable domain reads NAGVMQNPRHLVRRRGQEARLRCSPMKGHSHVYWYRQLPEEGLKFMVYLQKENIIDESGMPKERFSAEFPKEGPSILRIQQVVRGDSAAYFCASSQTGIYEQYFGPGTRLTVT.

V and J are TRBV7-2 and TRBJ2-7; D uncertain. The CDR3 totals 13 residues. Looked up from germline, CDR1 is SGHTA and CDR2 is FQGNSA. Trimming removed 7 bases from V and 0 bases from J, with 10 bases in between. Written as DNA, the CDR3 is TGTGCCAGCACCTCCCGGAGCTCCTACGAGCAGTACTTC. It codes for CASTSRSSYEQYF. The whole variable domain, filled in from reference TRBV7-2 and TRBJ2-7, reads GAGVSQSPSNKVTEKGKDVELRCDPISGHTALYWYRQSLGQGLEFLIYFQGNSAPDKSGLPSDRFSAERTGGSVSTLTIQRTQQEDSAVYLCASTSRSSYEQYFGPGTRLTVT.

The chain combines TRBV5-1 with TRBJ2-2; perhaps TRBD1 as D (6 bases). The CDR3 is made up of 15 amino acids. V shed 5 bases and J shed 4 bases, with 15 bases lying between them. In germline, CDR1 is SGHRS, CDR2 YFSETQ. CDR3 DNA: TGCGCCAGCAGGGCACAGGGAAGGTCCACCGGGGAGCTGTTTTTT. Translated: CASRAQGRSTGELFF. Using reference TRBV5-1 and TRBJ2-2 for the parts outside the CDR3, the full variable domain is KAGVTQTPRYLIKTRGQQVTLSCSPISGHRSVSWYQQTPGQGLQFLFEYFSETQRNKGNFPGRFSGRQFSNSRSEMNVSTLELGDSALYLCASRAQGRSTGELFFGEGSRLTVL.

The chain employs TRBV4-1 and TRBJ2-3; 10 nucleotides align to TRBD2. Per germline, CDR1 MGHRA and CDR2 YSYEKL. The CDR3 spans 19 residues. The J segment lost 4 bases and the V segment lost 3 bases, leaving 16 bases of the junction unmatched. CDR3 in DNA: TGCGCCAGCAGCCAGAGTCTAAGCGGGGGGGCCGGAGGGGCAGATACGCAGTATTTT. It translates to CASSQSLSGGAGGADTQYF.